This T cell receptor beta chain derives from a study of T cell responses to AZD1222 COVID-19 vaccine. Looking at the study overall: Second-dose schedules of about 4 or about 12 weeks were combined.

Sequencing was performed with immunoSEQ multiplex PCR; in TCRdb, only in-frame clones are kept and a portion is missing. The sample lists 120,000 to 150,000 clones; about 91% were seen once. The CDR3 is made up of 15 amino acids. Germline V CDR1 and CDR2: SGHVS, FQNEAQ. The V segment lost 6 bases and the J segment 2 bases; nucleotides outside the gene matches: 7. For this clone: What it binds is unknown.

Study conclusions and caveats: Repertoire sampling happened only post peak T cell response.

The V and J genes are TRBV7-8 and TRBJ2-1, with 7 bases fitting TRBD2. The source was peripheral blood, collected on day 0 of AZD1222 vaccination. The receptor comes from an adult in good health. CDR3 nucleotides: TGTGCCAGCAGGTGGGGGGAGGGCCCCTACAATGAGCAGTTCTTC. It yields the protein CASRWGEGPYNEQFF.